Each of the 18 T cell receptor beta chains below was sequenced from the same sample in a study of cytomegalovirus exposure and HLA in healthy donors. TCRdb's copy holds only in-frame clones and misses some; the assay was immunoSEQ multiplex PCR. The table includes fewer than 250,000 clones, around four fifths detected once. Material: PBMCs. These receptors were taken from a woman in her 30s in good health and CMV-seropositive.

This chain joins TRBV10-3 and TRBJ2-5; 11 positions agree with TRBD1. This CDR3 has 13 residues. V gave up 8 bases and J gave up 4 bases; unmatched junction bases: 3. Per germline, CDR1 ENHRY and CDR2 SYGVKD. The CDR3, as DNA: TGTGCCATCGCCGGACAGGGGGCAGAGACCCAGTACTTC. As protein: CAIAGQGAETQYF.

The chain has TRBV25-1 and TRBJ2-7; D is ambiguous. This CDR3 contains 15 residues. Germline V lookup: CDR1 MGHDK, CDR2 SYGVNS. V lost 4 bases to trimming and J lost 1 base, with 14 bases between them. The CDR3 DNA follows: TGTGCCAGCAGTGTAGGCAGACGCCCTTCCTACGAGCAGTACTTC. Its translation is CASSVGRRPSYEQYF.

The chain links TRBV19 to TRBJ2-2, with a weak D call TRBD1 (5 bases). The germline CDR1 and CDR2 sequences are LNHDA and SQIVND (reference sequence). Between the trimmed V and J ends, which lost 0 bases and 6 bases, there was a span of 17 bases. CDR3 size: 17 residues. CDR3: CASSIDGPSGPPGELFF. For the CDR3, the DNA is TGTGCCAGTAGTATAGATGGCCCCTCAGGGCCCCCCGGGGAGCTGTTTTTT. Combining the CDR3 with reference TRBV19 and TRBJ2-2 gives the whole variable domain DGGITQSPKYLFRKEGQNVTLSCEQNLNHDAMYWYRQDPGQGLRLIYYSQIVNDFQKGDIAEGYSVSREKKESFPLTVTSAQKNPTAFYLCASSIDGPSGPPGELFFGEGSRLTVL.

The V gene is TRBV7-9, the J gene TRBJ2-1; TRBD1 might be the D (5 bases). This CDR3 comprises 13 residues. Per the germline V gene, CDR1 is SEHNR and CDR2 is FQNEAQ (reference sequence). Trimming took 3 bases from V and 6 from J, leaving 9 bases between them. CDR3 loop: CASSLGLSNEQFF. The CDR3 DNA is TGTGCCAGCAGCTTGGGGCTCAGCAATGAGCAGTTCTTC.

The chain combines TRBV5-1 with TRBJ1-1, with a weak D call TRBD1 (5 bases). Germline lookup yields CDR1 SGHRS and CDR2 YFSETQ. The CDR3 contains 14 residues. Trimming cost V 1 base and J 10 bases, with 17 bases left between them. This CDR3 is CASSLSGGHHTAFF. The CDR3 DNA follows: TGCGCCAGCAGCTTGTCTGGGGGTCATCATACAGCTTTCTTT. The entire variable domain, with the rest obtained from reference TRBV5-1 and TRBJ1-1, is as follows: KAGVTQTPRYLIKTRGQQVTLSCSPISGHRSVSWYQQTPGQGLQFLFEYFSETQRNKGNFPGRFSGRQFSNSRSEMNVSTLELGDSALYLCASSLSGGHHTAFFGQGTRLTVV.

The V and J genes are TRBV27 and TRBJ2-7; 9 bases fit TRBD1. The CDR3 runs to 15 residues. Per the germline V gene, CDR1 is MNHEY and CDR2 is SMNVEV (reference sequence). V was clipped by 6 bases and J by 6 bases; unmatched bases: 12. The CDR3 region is CASRDTGTGPREQYF. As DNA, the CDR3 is TGTGCCAGCAGAGATACCGGGACAGGGCCGCGCGAGCAGTACTTC.

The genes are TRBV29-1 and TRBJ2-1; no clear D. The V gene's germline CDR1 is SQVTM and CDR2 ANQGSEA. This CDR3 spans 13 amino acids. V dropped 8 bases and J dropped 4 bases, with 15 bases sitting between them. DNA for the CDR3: TGCAGCCTTTACTGGGCGGAATACAATGAGCAGTTCTTC. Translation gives CSLYWAEYNEQFF.

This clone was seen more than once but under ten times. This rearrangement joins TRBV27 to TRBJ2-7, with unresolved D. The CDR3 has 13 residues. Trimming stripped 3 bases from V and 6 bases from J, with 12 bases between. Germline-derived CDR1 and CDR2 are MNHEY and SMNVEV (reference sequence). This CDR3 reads CASSFTNLGEQYF. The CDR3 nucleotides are TGTGCCAGCAGTTTTACCAACCTGGGCGAGCAGTACTTC.

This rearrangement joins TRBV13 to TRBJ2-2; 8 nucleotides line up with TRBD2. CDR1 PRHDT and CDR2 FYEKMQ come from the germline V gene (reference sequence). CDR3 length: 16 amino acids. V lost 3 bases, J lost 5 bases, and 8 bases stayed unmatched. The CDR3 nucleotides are TGTGCCAGCAGCTTTGAACTAGCGGATTCTACCGGGGAGCTGTTTTTT. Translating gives CASSFELADSTGELFF.

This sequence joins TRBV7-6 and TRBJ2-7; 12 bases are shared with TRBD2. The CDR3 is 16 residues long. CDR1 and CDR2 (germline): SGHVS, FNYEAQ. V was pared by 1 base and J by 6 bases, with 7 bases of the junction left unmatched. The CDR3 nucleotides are TGTGCCAGCAGCTTAGGACTAGCGGGAGATGGGGGCGAGCAGTACTTC. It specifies CASSLGLAGDGGEQYF.

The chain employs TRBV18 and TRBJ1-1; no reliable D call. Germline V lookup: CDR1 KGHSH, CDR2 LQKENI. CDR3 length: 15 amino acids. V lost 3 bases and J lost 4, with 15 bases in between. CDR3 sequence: CASSPAPAWGTEAFF. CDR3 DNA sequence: TGTGCCAGCTCACCGGCGCCGGCTTGGGGCACTGAAGCTTTCTTT.

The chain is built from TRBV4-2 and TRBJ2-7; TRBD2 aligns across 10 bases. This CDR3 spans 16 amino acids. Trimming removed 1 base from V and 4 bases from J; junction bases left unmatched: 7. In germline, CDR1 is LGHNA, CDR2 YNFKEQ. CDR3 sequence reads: CASSQVGAGGRYEQYF. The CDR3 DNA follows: TGTGCCAGCAGCCAAGTGGGAGCGGGAGGGCGTTACGAGCAGTACTTC.

CDR3 region: CSATGAGELFF. The DNA of the CDR3 is TGCAGTGCTACCGGCGCCGGGGAGCTGTTTTTT. The gene calls are TRBV20-1 and TRBJ2-2; no firm D call. Deletions cut 4 bases from V and 6 bases from J, with 6 bases between. The germline CDR1 and CDR2 sequences are DFQATT and SNEGSKA (reference sequence). CDR3 length: 11 amino acids.

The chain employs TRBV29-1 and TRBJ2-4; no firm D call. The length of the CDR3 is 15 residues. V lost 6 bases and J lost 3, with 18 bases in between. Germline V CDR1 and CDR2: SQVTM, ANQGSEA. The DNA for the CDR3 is TGCAGCGTCCCCTCCCCCTACGGTAGCAAAAACATTCAGTACTTC. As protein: CSVPSPYGSKNIQYF.

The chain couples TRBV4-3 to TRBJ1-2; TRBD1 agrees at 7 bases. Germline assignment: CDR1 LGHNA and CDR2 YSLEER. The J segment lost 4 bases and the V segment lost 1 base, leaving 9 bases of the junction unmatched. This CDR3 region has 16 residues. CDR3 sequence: CASSQAEKTGIYGYTF. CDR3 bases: TGCGCCAGCAGCCAAGCGGAGAAGACAGGGATCTATGGCTACACCTTC.

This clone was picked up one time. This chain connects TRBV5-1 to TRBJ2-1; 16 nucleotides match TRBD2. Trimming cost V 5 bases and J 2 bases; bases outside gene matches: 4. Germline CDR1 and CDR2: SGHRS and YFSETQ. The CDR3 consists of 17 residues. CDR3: CASRAGTSGRAYNEQFF. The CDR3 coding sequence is TGCGCCAGCAGAGCCGGGACTAGCGGGAGGGCCTACAATGAGCAGTTCTTC.

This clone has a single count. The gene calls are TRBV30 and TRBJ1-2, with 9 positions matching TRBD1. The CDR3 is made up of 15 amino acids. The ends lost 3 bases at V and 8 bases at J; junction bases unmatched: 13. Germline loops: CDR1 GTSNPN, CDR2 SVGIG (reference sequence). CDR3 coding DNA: TGTGCCTGGAGGGTCGGGGACAGGGCCCTCGGGGGCTACACCTTC. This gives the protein CAWRVGDRALGGYTF. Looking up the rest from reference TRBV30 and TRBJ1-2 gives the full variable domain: SQTIHQWPATLVQPVGSPLSLECTVEGTSNPNLYWYRQAAGRGLQLLFYSVGIGQISSEVPQNLSASRPQDRQFILSSKKLLLSDSGFYLCAWRVGDRALGGYTFGSGTRLTVV.

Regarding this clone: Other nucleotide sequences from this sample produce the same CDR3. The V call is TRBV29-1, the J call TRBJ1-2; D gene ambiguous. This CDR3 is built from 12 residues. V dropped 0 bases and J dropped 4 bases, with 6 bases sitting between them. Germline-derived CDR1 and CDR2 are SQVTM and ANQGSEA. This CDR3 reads CSVEERSYGYTF. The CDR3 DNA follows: TGCAGCGTTGAAGAAAGAAGCTATGGCTACACCTTC.